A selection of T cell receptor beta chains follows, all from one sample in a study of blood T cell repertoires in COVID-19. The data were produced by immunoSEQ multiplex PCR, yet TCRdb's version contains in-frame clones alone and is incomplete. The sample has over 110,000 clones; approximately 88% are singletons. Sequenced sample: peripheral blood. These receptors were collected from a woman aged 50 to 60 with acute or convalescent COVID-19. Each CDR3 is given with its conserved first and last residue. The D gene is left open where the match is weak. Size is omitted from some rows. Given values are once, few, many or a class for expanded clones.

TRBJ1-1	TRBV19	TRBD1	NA	CASSSPLTGGTEAFF	TGTGCCAGTAGTTCACCTTTGACAGGGGGCACTGAAGCTTTCTTT
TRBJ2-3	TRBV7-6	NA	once	CASSPTPSLKIRGTDTQYF	TGTGCCAGCAGCCCGACCCCGAGTTTGAAGATTCGGGGCACAGATACGCAGTATTTT
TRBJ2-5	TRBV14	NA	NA	CASSQGEWQGQETQYF	TGTGCCAGCAGCCAAGGAGAATGGCAGGGACAAGAGACCCAGTACTTC
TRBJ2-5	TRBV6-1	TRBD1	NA	CASSETGGQETQYF	TGTGCCAGCAGTGAAACAGGGGGCCAAGAGACCCAGTACTTC
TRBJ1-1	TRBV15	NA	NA	CATSSLGQNTEAFF	TGTGCCACCAGCTCCCTCGGACAGAACACTGAAGCTTTCTTT
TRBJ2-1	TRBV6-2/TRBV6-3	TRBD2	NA	CASSYPEGREDNEQFF	TGTGCCAGCAGTTACCCCGAAGGGCGGGAGGACAATGAGCAGTTCTTC
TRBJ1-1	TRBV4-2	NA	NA	CASSQVPLTVNTEAFF	TGTGCCAGCAGCCAAGTTCCCTTGACAGTTAACACTGAAGCTTTCTTT
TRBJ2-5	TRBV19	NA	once	CASRLQGDQETQYF	TGTGCCAGTAGGCTACAGGGAGACCAAGAGACCCAGTACTTC
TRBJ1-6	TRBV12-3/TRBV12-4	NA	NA	CASSAQGSPLHF	TGTGCCAGCAGTGCCCAGGGTTCACCCCTCCACTTT
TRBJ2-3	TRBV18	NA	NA	CASSPRQDSTDTQYF	TGTGCCAGCTCACCGAGACAGGATAGCACAGATACGCAGTATTTT
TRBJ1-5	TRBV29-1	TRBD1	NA	CSVLTGEQNQPQHF	TGCAGCGTTTTGACAGGGGAGCAAAATCAGCCCCAGCATTTT
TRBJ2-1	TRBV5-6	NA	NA	CASSLVGRLESSYNEQFF	TGTGCCAGCAGCTTGGTTGGGAGACTGGAAAGCTCCTACAATGAGCAGTTCTTC